The next 14 T cell receptor beta chains were all read from a single sample in a study of blood T cell repertoires in COVID-19. Produced via immunoSEQ multiplex PCR; TCRdb's table is partial and in-frame only. The sample has roughly 190,000 clones, 90% to 95% seen once. The sample taken for sequencing was peripheral blood. These receptors all come from a man aged 30-40 years with COVID-19, enrolled during active disease.

The chain carries TRBV9 and TRBJ2-7; no clear D gene. The ends were cut back, 5 bases at V and 2 bases at J, with 5 bases in the middle. Germline CDR1 SGDLS, CDR2 YYNGEE. This CDR3 region has 11 residues. CDR3: CASSTPYEQYF. The CDR3, as DNA: TGTGCCAGCAGTACACCCTACGAGCAGTACTTC.

V gene TRBV6-1 combines with J gene TRBJ1-1, with a possible D match to TRBD1 (5 bases). V shed 3 bases and J shed 3 bases, with 11 bases lying between them. This CDR3 is built from 14 residues. The germline gives CDR1 MNHNS, CDR2 SASEGT. CDR3 region: CASSERWGDTEAFF. The CDR3 DNA sequence: TGTGCCAGCAGTGAGCGCTGGGGGGACACTGAAGCTTTCTTT.

V gene TRBV11-3 combines with J gene TRBJ2-1; the D gene is possibly TRBD2 (6 bases). This CDR3 has 16 amino acids. CDR1 and CDR2 from the germline V gene are SGHNT and YENEEA. V lost 0 bases, J lost 2 bases, and 11 bases lay in between. The CDR3 DNA follows: TGTGCCAGCAGCTTAGAGGGGACTTCGGCCTACAATGAGCAGTTCTTC. It specifies CASSLEGTSAYNEQFF.

The rearrangement joins TRBV7-9 to TRBJ1-2; 9 bases align to TRBD1. The V gene end was trimmed by 1 base and the J gene end by 7 bases; junction bases not matched to a gene: 7. The germline V gene has CDR1 SEHNR and CDR2 FQNEAQ (reference sequence). The CDR3 extends over 15 amino acids. In DNA form, the CDR3 reads TGTGCCAGCAGCTTAGAAAGAGGACAGGGGTTTGGCTACACCTTC. Translated: CASSLERGQGFGYTF.

The chain joins TRBV19 to TRBJ2-7; 10 nucleotides line up with TRBD1. The CDR3 spans 13 residues. The V segment lost 4 bases and the J segment 7 bases; nucleotides outside the gene matches: 4. The germline V gene encodes CDR1 LNHDA and CDR2 SQIVND (reference sequence). The CDR3 nucleotides read TGTGCCAGTAGTAAAGGACAGGGGGGGGAGCAGTACTTC. This codes for CASSKGQGGEQYF.

CDR3 nucleotide sequence: TGTGCCAGCAGCGGAGGACAGGTTCGATCACCCCTCCACTTT. It specifies CASSGGQVRSPLHF. This chain joins TRBV9 and TRBJ1-6, with 7 bases fitting TRBD1. The V segment lost 3 bases and the J segment 10 bases; nucleotides outside the gene matches: 7. Per germline, CDR1 SGDLS and CDR2 YYNGEE. This CDR3 spans 14 amino acids.

The V and J genes are TRBV11-2 and TRBJ1-5, with 9 nucleotides matching TRBD1. This CDR3 is 15 amino acids long. V trimming: 5 bases; J trimming: 6 bases; junction bases outside the gene matches: 8. Germline loops: CDR1 SGHAT, CDR2 FQNNGV. Here the CDR3 reads CASSEGQGGIQPQHF. The CDR3 nucleotides are TGTGCCAGCAGCGAGGGACAGGGAGGGATTCAGCCCCAGCATTTT.

The V call is TRBV30, the J call TRBJ1-2, with D perhaps matching TRBD1 (5 bases). Germline V lookup: CDR1 GTSNPN, CDR2 SVGIG (reference sequence). The CDR3 is 15 residues long. V lost 0 bases and J lost 2, with 13 bases in between. Here the CDR3 DNA reads TGTGCCTGGAGTGTAGGTGGGAGGGGAAACTATGGCTACACCTTC. This sequence encodes CAWSVGGRGNYGYTF.

The gene calls are TRBV18 and TRBJ2-3; no clear D. Trimming shortened V by 3 bases and J by 2 bases, and 12 bases separated the two germline ends. The CDR3 sequence is 15 residues long. Per germline, CDR1 KGHSH and CDR2 LQKENI. CDR3 DNA sequence: TGTGCCAGCTCACCGTTTCCAGAATCCACAGATACGCAGTATTTT. Translating it yields CASSPFPESTDTQYF. The full variable domain, in which reference TRBV18 and TRBJ2-3 provide the parts outside the CDR3, is NAGVMQNPRHLVRRRGQEARLRCSPMKGHSHVYWYRQLPEEGLKFMVYLQKENIIDESGMPKERFSAEFPKEGPSILRIQQVVRGDSAAYFCASSPFPESTDTQYFGPGTRLTVL.

The chain links TRBV18 to TRBJ1-1; maybe TRBD1 (6 bases). Trimming left V 2 bases short and J 1 base short, with 8 bases between. Germline CDR1 and CDR2: KGHSH and LQKENI. The CDR3 spans 14 residues. CDR3 nucleotide sequence: TGTGCCAGCTCACCAAGGGACAAGAACACTGAAGCTTTCTTT. It codes for CASSPRDKNTEAFF.

This chain joins TRBV5-1 and TRBJ1-2; 7 bases agree with TRBD1. J gave up 8 bases and V 3 bases, and 4 bases lay outside the gene matches. Germline V gives CDR1 SGHRS, CDR2 YFSETQ. This CDR3 has 12 residues. The CDR3 reads CASSWDSEGYTF. CDR3 bases: TGCGCCAGCAGCTGGGACAGTGAGGGCTACACCTTC.

This chain joins TRBV10-3 and TRBJ1-2; TRBD1 aligns across 9 bases. In germline, CDR1 is ENHRY, CDR2 SYGVKD. The CDR3 totals 15 residues. Unmatched junction bases numbered 7, after V lost 2 bases and J lost 6 bases. The CDR3 nucleotides read TGTGCCATCAGTGAGCGGGGACAGGGAGATAATGGCTACACCTTC. Its translation: CAISERGQGDNGYTF.

This chain connects TRBV21-1 to TRBJ1-1; the table's D gene call, TRBD1, was not cross checked with the DNA. TRBV21-1 counts as a pseudogene. The CDR3 extends over 16 amino acids. The DNA for the CDR3 is TGTGCCAGCCCCTCCACAGGGCCGCTGGTCGGTACTGAAGCTTTCTTT. Amino acids: CASPSTGPLVGTEAFF.

CDR3 DNA sequence: TGCGCCAGCAGCCCCACACAGACAGGCAATGAGCAGTTCTTC. It specifies CASSPTQTGNEQFF. The rearrangement joins TRBV4-1 to TRBJ2-1, with D perhaps TRBD1 (6 bases). The V gene lost 4 bases and the J gene lost 6 bases, with 13 bases spanning the gap. The CDR3 sequence is 14 residues long. The V gene's germline CDR1 is MGHRA and CDR2 YSYEKL.